This TCR beta chain was profiled in a study of blood T cell repertoires in COVID-19. Here immunoSEQ multiplex PCR was the method, and the copy in TCRdb shows in-frame clones only, minus some. The table records almost 250,000 clones, about 89% of them present only once. In this sample, this clone turned up once. Recruitment covered some 25 US areas and drew participants whose ages spanned roughly 18 to 90 years. The sequence was collected from a woman between 25 and 40 years old who had recovered from COVID-19. Sequencing was performed on PBMCs or T cells enriched from blood (not recorded which).

This CDR3 is CASSLTTGTTEAFF. The DNA for the CDR3 is TGTGCCAGCAGCTTAACGACAGGGACCACTGAAGCTTTCTTT. The chain recombines TRBV2 with TRBJ1-1, with 7 nucleotides matching TRBD1. V gave up 6 bases and J gave up 4 bases; unmatched junction bases: 8. Germline CDR1 SNHLY, CDR2 FYNNEI. This CDR3 has 14 amino acids.